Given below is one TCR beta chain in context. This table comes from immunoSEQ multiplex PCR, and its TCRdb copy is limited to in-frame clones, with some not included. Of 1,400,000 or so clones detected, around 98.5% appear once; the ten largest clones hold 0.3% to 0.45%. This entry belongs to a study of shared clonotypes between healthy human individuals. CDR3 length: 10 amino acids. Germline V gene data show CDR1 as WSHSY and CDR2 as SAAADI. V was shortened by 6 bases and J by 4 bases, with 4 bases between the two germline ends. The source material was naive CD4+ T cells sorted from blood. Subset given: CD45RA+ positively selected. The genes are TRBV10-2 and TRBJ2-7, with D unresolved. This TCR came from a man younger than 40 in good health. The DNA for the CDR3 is TGCGCCAGCAGATCATACGAGCAGTACTTC. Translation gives CASRSYEQYF.